Shown below are 26 T cell receptor beta chains from a single sample sequenced in a study of graft-versus-host responses after intestinal transplantation (dated by TCRdb to the early 2020s). Library prep was done by the immunoSEQ multiplex PCR assay. In its TCRdb copy, this immuneACCESS table keeps in-frame sequences only and misses some clones. Where compared with another copy, unresolved V genes explain less than half of these, and the others have no known cause. The sample profile shows just under 55,000 clones; around 90% of them were found once. Of the sample, around 5.5% falls within the top ten clones. The sample in question was PBMCs, obtained more than 650 days after intestinal transplant. These receptors originate from a human patient who received an intestinal transplant, so some T cells may come from the graft donor.

The CDR3 nucleotides are TGTGCCAGCAGCGTAGGCGGGGGGGCCTTGACCGGGGAGCTGTTTTTT. Protein product: CASSVGGGALTGELFF. V is TRBV9 and J is TRBJ2-2, with 9 bases matching TRBD2. Germline-derived CDR1 and CDR2 are SGDLS and YYNGEE. Trimming cost V 0 bases and J 5 bases; bases outside gene matches: 5. The CDR3 consists of 16 residues.

The chain carries TRBV4-1 and TRBJ2-3; perhaps TRBD2 as D (6 bases). In germline, CDR1 is MGHRA, CDR2 YSYEKL. The V gene lost 3 bases and the J gene lost 1 base, with 11 bases spanning the gap. The CDR3 is 15 residues long. The CDR3 DNA follows: TGCGCCAGCAGCCAGCTAGCGTCCCGCACAGATACGCAGTATTTT. Residues: CASSQLASRTDTQYF.

The chain employs TRBV7-2 and TRBJ2-3; D is undetermined. The germline V gene has CDR1 SGHTA and CDR2 FQGNSA. The CDR3 sequence is 17 residues long. V shed 5 bases and J shed 0 bases, with 18 bases lying between them. CDR3 nucleotide sequence: TGTGCCAGCAGCGCAGTACTACCCGGCCCTAGCACAGATACGCAGTATTTT. Amino acid sequence: CASSAVLPGPSTDTQYF.

The chain is built from TRBV2 and TRBJ1-2; perhaps TRBD1 as D (5 bases). With 2 bases removed from V and 6 bases from J, the gap between germline ends came to 16 bases. Per the germline V gene, CDR1 is SNHLY and CDR2 is FYNNEI. CDR3 length: 15 residues. DNA for the CDR3: TGTGCCAGCAGTGAATTATGGGGGAACGGACATGGCTACACCTTC. This codes for CASSELWGNGHGYTF. Based on the CDR3 plus reference TRBV2 and TRBJ1-2, the full variable domain is EPEVTQTPSHQVTQMGQEVILRCVPISNHLYFYWYRQILGQKVEFLVSFYNNEISEKSEIFDDQFSVERPDGSNFTLKIRSTKLEDSAMYFCASSELWGNGHGYTFGSGTRLTVV.

The V and J genes are TRBV5-1 and TRBJ2-2; 9 positions match TRBD1. The CDR3 is 18 amino acids. From germline, CDR1 is SGHRS and CDR2 YFSETQ. V shed 6 bases and J 1 base; nucleotides not matched to a gene: 13. CDR3 DNA sequence: TGCGCCAGCAACGAACCGGGACAGGGCGGTAGGAACACCGGGGAGCTGTTTTTT. It translates to CASNEPGQGGRNTGELFF.

The chain joins TRBV27 to TRBJ2-7; the D gene is possibly TRBD1 (6 bases). Germline assignment: CDR1 MNHEY and CDR2 SMNVEV (reference sequence). The CDR3 sequence is 16 residues long. The V and J ends lost 0 bases and 3 bases respectively, with 15 bases between them. The DNA of the CDR3 is TGTGCCAGCAGTTTATCATGGGGGCGTACGGGCTACGAGCAGTACTTC. Translating gives CASSLSWGRTGYEQYF.

The V gene is TRBV30, the J gene TRBJ2-3; 7 bases map to TRBD1. The germline CDR1 and CDR2 sequences are GTSNPN and SVGIG (reference sequence). CDR3 length equals 17 residues. Trimming took 3 bases from V and 2 from J; bases not matched to a gene: 14. This chain's CDR3 is CAWRARAIGTATDTQYF. The CDR3 DNA reads as TGTGCCTGGAGGGCCAGAGCGATCGGGACAGCCACAGATACGCAGTATTTT.

This rearrangement joins TRBV14 to TRBJ2-2; the D is unclear. CDR1 is SGHDN, CDR2 FVKESK, per germline. This CDR3 comprises 13 residues. Between the trimmed V and J ends, which lost 6 bases and 8 bases, there was a span of 13 bases. CDR3 coding DNA: TGTGCCAGCAGTCATTATCCGGGTGGGGAGCTGTTTTTT. It is translated as CASSHYPGGELFF.

The genes are TRBV6-5 and TRBJ2-3; TRBD1 might be the D (5 bases). The CDR3 loop spans 15 amino acids. V shed 0 bases and J shed 2 bases, with 9 bases lying between them. CDR1 is MNHEY, CDR2 SVGAGI, per germline. DNA of the CDR3: TGTGCCAGCAGTTACTCGGGGCTTCACACAGATACGCAGTATTTT. Its protein is CASSYSGLHTDTQYF.

The V and J genes are TRBV13 and TRBJ1-4, with D uncertain. The length of the CDR3 is 16 residues. V lost 3 bases and J 6 bases, leaving 17 bases between the germline ends. Germline V gene lookup returns CDR1 PRHDT and CDR2 FYEKMQ (reference sequence). CDR3 sequence (DNA): TGTGCCAGCAGCTTCTCCCTTTCGGGTTGGGATGAAAAACTGTTTTTT. Residues: CASSFSLSGWDEKLFF.

This rearrangement joins TRBV4-1 to TRBJ2-5; 9 bases match TRBD2. The V segment lost 1 base and the J segment 4 bases; nucleotides outside the gene matches: 7. The germline gives CDR1 MGHRA, CDR2 YSYEKL. This CDR3 is built from 16 residues. Written as DNA, the CDR3 is TGCGCCAGCAGCCAAGTGCGGGGGGGGGACGGAGAGACCCAGTACTTC. This gives the protein CASSQVRGGDGETQYF.

The rearrangement uses TRBV5-8 and TRBJ1-1, with TRBD1 matching over 7 bases. The CDR3 consists of 13 residues. J was trimmed by 4 bases and V by 1 base; bases with no gene match: 1. CDR1 and CDR2 from the germline V gene are SGHTS and YDEGEE. The CDR3 DNA reads TGTGCCAGCAGCTTGAGGGGGCCCACTGAAGCTTTCTTT. Encoded protein: CASSLRGPTEAFF.

The chain has TRBV5-1 and TRBJ1-2; D is unclear. CDR3 length equals 16 residues. Germline loops: CDR1 SGHRS, CDR2 YFSETQ. The V gene lost 4 bases and the J gene lost 8 bases, with 24 bases spanning the gap. CDR3: CASSSYDTPASWGYTF. CDR3 DNA: TGCGCCAGCAGCAGCTACGACACTCCAGCAAGTTGGGGCTACACCTTC.

The rearrangement joins TRBV5-5 to TRBJ1-4, with TRBD1 identical over 7 bases. The V and J ends lost 4 bases and 7 bases, in that order; junction bases with no gene match: 10. There are 15 residues in the CDR3. Germline loops: CDR1 SGHKS, CDR2 YYEKEE (reference sequence). This chain's CDR3 is CASSLREGAPEKLFF. CDR3 nucleotides: TGTGCCAGCAGCCTGCGGGAGGGGGCCCCTGAAAAACTGTTTTTT.

V is TRBV2 and J is TRBJ1-2; no clear D. V lost 7 bases, J lost 0 bases, and 15 bases lay in between. The CDR3 spans 15 residues. Looked up from germline, CDR1 is SNHLY and CDR2 is FYNNEI. The CDR3 DNA sequence: TGTGCCAGCATACAAGTCGCCGGAGCTAACTATGGCTACACCTTC. This translates into CASIQVAGANYGYTF.

This chain joins TRBV19 and TRBJ1-2; D gene ambiguous. Germline V gives CDR1 LNHDA, CDR2 SQIVND (reference sequence). CDR3 length equals 15 residues. Trimming removed 4 bases at V and 0 bases at J, with 12 bases between. This chain's CDR3 is CASSTTFNSNYGYTF. DNA for the CDR3: TGTGCCAGTAGTACCACGTTCAACTCTAACTATGGCTACACCTTC.

The V and J genes are TRBV9 and TRBJ2-1; tentatively, D is TRBD2 (5 bases). This CDR3 comprises 15 residues. V shed 0 bases and J shed 0 bases, with 7 bases lying between them. In germline, CDR1 is SGDLS, CDR2 YYNGEE. The CDR3 nucleotides read TGTGCCAGCAGCGTAGTTGGGAGCTCCTACAATGAGCAGTTCTTC. Translation gives CASSVVGSSYNEQFF.

J is TRBJ2-1 and V is TRBV9, with a tentative D call TRBD1 (6 bases). The CDR3 loop spans 14 amino acids. The germline V gene encodes CDR1 SGDLS and CDR2 YYNGEE. V lost 4 bases to trimming and J lost 7 bases, with 15 bases between them. The CDR3 loop is CASSTWDTANEQFF. In DNA form, the CDR3 reads TGTGCCAGCAGCACCTGGGACACGGCTAATGAGCAGTTCTTC.

This chain joins TRBV11-2 and TRBJ2-1; 9 bases are shared with TRBD2. CDR3 length: 16 amino acids. From germline, CDR1 is SGHAT and CDR2 FQNNGV. V shed 1 base and J 9 bases; nucleotides not matched to a gene: 10. This CDR3 reads CASSLGVGLAPGEQFF. The CDR3 bases are TGTGCCAGCAGCTTAGGGGTGGGACTAGCCCCTGGTGAGCAGTTCTTC.

This sequence joins TRBV10-3 and TRBJ2-6, with D perhaps given as TRBD1 or TRBD2 (5 bases each). The V and J ends lost 8 bases and 0 bases respectively, with 5 bases between them. Germline lookup yields CDR1 ENHRY and CDR2 SYGVKD. There are 13 residues in the CDR3. The CDR3 DNA sequence: TGTGCCATCGGGGGCTCTGGGGCCAACGTCCTGACTTTC. Translating it yields CAIGGSGANVLTF.

This clone has only one observation. The V and J genes are TRBV7-9 and TRBJ2-2; the match to TRBD2 covers 8 bases. In germline, CDR1 is SEHNR, CDR2 FQNEAQ (reference sequence). J gave up 4 bases and V 0 bases, and 4 bases lay outside the gene matches. The CDR3 has 16 amino acids. CDR3 bases: TGTGCCAGCAGCTTAGCGCGGGGGGTCCTCACCGGGGAGCTGTTTTTT. It encodes CASSLARGVLTGELFF.

The chain uses TRBV7-9 and TRBJ1-1; D gene unclear. The V end was cut by 8 bases, the J end by 4 bases, with 11 bases between. Germline CDR1 SEHNR, CDR2 FQNEAQ (reference sequence). The CDR3 extends over 12 amino acids. The DNA for the CDR3 is TGTGCCAGCGGACCTTGGGGCACTGAAGCTTTCTTT. Protein sequence: CASGPWGTEAFF.

The V gene is TRBV2, the J gene TRBJ2-5, with 8 bases fitting TRBD2. Germline CDR1 reads SNHLY; CDR2 reads FYNNEI. This CDR3 has 15 amino acids. Unmatched junction bases numbered 12, after V lost 3 bases and J lost 9 bases. The chain's CDR3 is CASSDPAGASLAQYF. The CDR3 DNA follows: TGTGCCAGCAGTGACCCAGCGGGGGCGTCGCTGGCCCAGTACTTC.

This clone turned up a few times. The rearrangement uses TRBV29-1 and TRBJ2-1; 9 bases agree with TRBD1. The CDR3 loop spans 12 amino acids. V was pared by 1 base and J by 12 bases, with 4 bases of the junction left unmatched. Per the germline V gene, CDR1 is SQVTM and CDR2 is ANQGSEA. The CDR3 reads CSVEGDRDGQFF. Written as DNA, the CDR3 is TGCAGCGTTGAAGGGGACAGGGACGGGCAGTTCTTC.

The chain recombines TRBV4-1 with TRBJ2-7; 7 positions agree with TRBD2. The length of the CDR3 is 17 residues. With V trimmed by 1 base and J by 0 bases, 9 bases remained unmatched. Germline V lookup: CDR1 MGHRA, CDR2 YSYEKL. In DNA, the CDR3 is TGCGCCAGCAGCCAAGGCGTAGTCGGGGGGAGCTCCTACGAGCAGTACTTC. Residues: CASSQGVVGGSSYEQYF.

V and J are TRBV4-1 and TRBJ2-1, with 13 bases lining up with TRBD2. With 5 bases clipped from V and 8 bases from J, the junction kept 9 bases outside the gene matches. This CDR3 has 16 amino acids. Germline CDR1 is MGHRA and CDR2 is YSYEKL. CDR3 sequence reads: CASSYTGTSGAHEQFF. CDR3 coding DNA: TGCGCCAGCAGCTATACCGGGACTAGCGGGGCCCATGAGCAGTTCTTC.